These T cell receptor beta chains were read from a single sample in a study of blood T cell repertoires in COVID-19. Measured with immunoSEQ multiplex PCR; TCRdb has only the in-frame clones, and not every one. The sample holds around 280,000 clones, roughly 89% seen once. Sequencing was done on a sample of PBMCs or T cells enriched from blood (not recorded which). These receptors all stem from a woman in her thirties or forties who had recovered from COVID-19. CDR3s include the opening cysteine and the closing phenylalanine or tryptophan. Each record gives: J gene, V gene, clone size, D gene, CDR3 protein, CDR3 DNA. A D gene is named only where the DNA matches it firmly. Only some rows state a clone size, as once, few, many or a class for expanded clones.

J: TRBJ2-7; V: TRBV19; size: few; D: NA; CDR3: CASQDGAYEQYF; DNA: TGTGCCAGCCAAGACGGGGCCTACGAGCAGTACTTC
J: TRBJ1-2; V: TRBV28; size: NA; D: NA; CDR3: CASSLGGRAGGYTF; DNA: TGTGCCAGCAGCCTCGGGGGGAGGGCAGGAGGCTACACCTTC
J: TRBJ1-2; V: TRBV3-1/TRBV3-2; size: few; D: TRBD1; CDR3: CASSKTGGSLGYTF; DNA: TGTGCCAGCAGTAAAACAGGGGGCAGTCTTGGCTACACCTTC
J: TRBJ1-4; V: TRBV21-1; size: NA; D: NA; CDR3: CASSKVLRKHEKLFF; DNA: TGTGCCAGCAGCAAAGTTCTCAGGAAACACGAAAAACTGTTTTTT
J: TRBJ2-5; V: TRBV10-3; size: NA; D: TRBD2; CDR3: CAISESLAGSRGTQYF; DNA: TGTGCCATCAGTGAGTCCCTAGCGGGGAGCCGGGGGACCCAGTACTTC
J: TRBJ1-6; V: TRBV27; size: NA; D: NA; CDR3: CASSQRTDSYNSPLHF; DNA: TGTGCCAGCAGCCAAAGGACAGATTCCTATAATTCACCCCTCCACTTT
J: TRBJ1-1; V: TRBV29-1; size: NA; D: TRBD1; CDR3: CSGGQGGDTEAFF; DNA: TGCAGCGGAGGACAGGGAGGTGACACTGAAGCTTTCTTT
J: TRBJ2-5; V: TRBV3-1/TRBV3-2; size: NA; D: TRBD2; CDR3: CASSGLAGGPGRETQYF; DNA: TGTGCCAGCAGCGGACTAGCGGGAGGGCCAGGGCGGGAGACCCAGTACTTC
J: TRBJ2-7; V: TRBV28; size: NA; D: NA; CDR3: CASSPSSLYEQYF; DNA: TGTGCCAGCAGCCCCTCTAGCTTGTACGAGCAGTACTTC
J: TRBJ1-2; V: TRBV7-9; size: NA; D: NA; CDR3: CASSKLEGPGYGYTF; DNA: TGTGCCAGCAGCAAACTGGAGGGCCCTGGGTATGGCTACACCTTC
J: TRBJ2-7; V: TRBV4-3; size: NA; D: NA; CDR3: CASSQDYKTRRYSNEQYF; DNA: TGCGCCAGCAGCCAAGATTATAAGACAAGACGGTACTCCAACGAGCAGTACTTC
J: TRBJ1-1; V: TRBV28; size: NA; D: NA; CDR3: CASSFVTDTEAFF; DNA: TGTGCCAGCAGTTTTGTTACAGACACTGAAGCTTTCTTT
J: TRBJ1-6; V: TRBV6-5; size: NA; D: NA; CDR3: CASSPSGSPLHF; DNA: TGTGCCAGCAGTCCCTCGGGGTCACCCCTCCACTTT
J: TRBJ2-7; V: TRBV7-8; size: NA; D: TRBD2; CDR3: CASSKPGLGSEQYF; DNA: TGTGCCAGCAGCAAACCGGGACTAGGTTCCGAGCAGTACTTC
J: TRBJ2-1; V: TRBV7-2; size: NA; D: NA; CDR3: CASSLAGAKSYNEQFF; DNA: TGTGCCAGCAGCTTAGCAGGGGCCAAATCCTACAATGAGCAGTTCTTC
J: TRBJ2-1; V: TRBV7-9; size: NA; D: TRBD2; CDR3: CASRGLAGVFNEQFF; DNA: TGTGCCAGCAGGGGACTAGCGGGAGTTTTCAATGAGCAGTTCTTC
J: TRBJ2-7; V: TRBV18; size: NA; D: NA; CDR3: CASSLETGEQYF; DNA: TGTGCCAGCTCACTTGAGACGGGCGAGCAGTACTTC
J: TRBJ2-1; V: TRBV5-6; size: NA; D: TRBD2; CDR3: CASTGLTRGEQFF; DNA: TGTGCCAGCACGGGACTAACCCGCGGTGAGCAGTTCTTC
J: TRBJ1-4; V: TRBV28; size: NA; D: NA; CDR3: CASSSGWGRGNEKLFF; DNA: TGTGCCAGCAGTTCAGGCTGGGGAAGGGGTAATGAAAAACTGTTTTTT
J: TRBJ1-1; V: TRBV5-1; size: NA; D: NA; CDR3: CASRFNLNTEAFF; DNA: TGCGCCAGCAGATTTAACTTGAACACTGAAGCTTTCTTT
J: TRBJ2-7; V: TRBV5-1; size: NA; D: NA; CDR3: CASSFPGGTYEQYF; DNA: TGCGCCAGCAGCTTCCCGGGGGGCACCTACGAGCAGTACTTC
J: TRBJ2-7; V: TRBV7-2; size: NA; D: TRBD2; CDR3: CASSLVPAGGPLEQYF; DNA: TGTGCCAGCAGCTTAGTACCGGCGGGAGGGCCCCTCGAGCAGTACTTC
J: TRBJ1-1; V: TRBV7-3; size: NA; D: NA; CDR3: CASSPDIDTEAFF; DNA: TGTGCCAGCAGCCCTGACATTGACACTGAAGCTTTCTTT
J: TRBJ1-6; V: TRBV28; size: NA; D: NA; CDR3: CASSLLYSSYNSPLHF; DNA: TGTGCCAGCAGTTTATTATACAGCTCCTATAATTCACCCCTCCACTTT
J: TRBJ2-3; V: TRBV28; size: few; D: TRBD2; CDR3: CASSDPRAGADTQYF; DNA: TGTGCCAGCAGCGACCCCCGGGCGGGAGCAGATACGCAGTATTTT
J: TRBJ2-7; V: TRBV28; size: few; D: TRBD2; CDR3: CASSSAGTSDHEQYF; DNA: TGTGCCAGCAGTTCCGCCGGGACTAGCGATCACGAGCAGTACTTC
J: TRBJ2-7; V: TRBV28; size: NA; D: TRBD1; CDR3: CASSWGQGSYEQYF; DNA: TGTGCCAGCAGCTGGGGACAGGGCTCCTACGAGCAGTACTTC
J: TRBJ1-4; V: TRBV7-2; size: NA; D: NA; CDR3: CASSLDLGSTNEKLFF; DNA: TGTGCCAGCAGCTTAGATTTGGGCAGTACCAATGAAAAACTGTTTTTT
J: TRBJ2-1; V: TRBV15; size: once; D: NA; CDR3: CATSRPGGASEQFF; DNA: TGTGCCACCAGCCGCCCTGGGGGGGCCAGTGAGCAGTTCTTC
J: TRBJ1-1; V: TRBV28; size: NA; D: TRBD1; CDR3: CASSLNRQGGPEAFF; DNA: TGTGCCAGCAGTCTTAACAGACAGGGAGGCCCTGAAGCTTTCTTT
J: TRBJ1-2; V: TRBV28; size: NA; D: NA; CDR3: CASSLAGYNYGYTF; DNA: TGTGCCAGCAGTTTGGCAGGGTACAACTATGGCTACACCTTC
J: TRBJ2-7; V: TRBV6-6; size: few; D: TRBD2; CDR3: CASSSSGGSYEQYF; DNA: TGTGCCAGCAGTAGTTCGGGGGGCTCCTACGAGCAGTACTTC
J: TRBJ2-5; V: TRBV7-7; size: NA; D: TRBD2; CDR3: CASSHSGGGQETQYF; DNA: TGTGCTAGCAGCCATAGCGGGGGGGGGCAAGAGACCCAGTACTTC
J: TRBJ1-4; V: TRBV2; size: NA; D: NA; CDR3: CASSEGAGEKLFF; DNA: TGTGCCAGCAGTGAGGGGGCAGGGGAAAAACTGTTTTTT
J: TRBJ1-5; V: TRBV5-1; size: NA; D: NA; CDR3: CASGTSNQPQHF; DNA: TGCGCCAGCGGGACAAGCAATCAGCCCCAGCATTTT
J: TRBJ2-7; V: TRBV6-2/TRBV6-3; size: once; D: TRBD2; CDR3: CASSYLLGGSTEQYF; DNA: TGTGCCAGCAGTTACCTGTTAGGCGGGAGTACCGAGCAGTACTTC
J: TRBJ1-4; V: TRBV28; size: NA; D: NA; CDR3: CASSLRGGATNEKLFF; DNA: TGTGCCAGCAGTTTGAGGGGGGGCGCAACTAATGAAAAACTGTTTTTT
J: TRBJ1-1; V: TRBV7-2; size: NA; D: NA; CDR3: CASIHGAGNTEAFF; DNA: TGTGCCAGCATCCATGGGGCTGGGAACACTGAAGCTTTCTTT
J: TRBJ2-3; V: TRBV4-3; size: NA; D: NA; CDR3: CASSHRTWGAGRTDTQYF; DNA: TGCGCCAGCAGCCACCGCACTTGGGGAGCGGGCCGCACAGATACGCAGTATTTT
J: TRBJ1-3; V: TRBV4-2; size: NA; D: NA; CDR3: CASSQSGLEAGSLSGNTIYF; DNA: TGTGCCAGCAGCCAAAGCGGACTAGAAGCAGGTTCTCTCTCTGGAAACACCATATATTTT
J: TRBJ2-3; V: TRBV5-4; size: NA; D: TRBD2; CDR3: CASSSPSGSTDTQYF; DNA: TGTGCCAGCAGCTCACCTAGCGGGAGCACAGATACGCAGTATTTT
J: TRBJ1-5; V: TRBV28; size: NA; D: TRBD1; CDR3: CASRSTGMGGNQPQHF; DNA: TGTGCCAGCCGCTCGACAGGGATGGGCGGCAATCAGCCCCAGCATTTT
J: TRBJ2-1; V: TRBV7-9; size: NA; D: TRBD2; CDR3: CASSLGTSGLYNEQFF; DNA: TGTGCCAGCAGCCTTGGCACTAGCGGGTTGTACAATGAGCAGTTCTTC
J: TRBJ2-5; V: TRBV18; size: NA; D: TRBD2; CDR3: CASSLTSVQETQYF; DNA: TGTGCCAGCTCACTGACTAGCGTACAAGAGACCCAGTACTTC
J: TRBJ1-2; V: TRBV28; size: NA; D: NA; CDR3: CASSLSLRSYGYTF; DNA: TGTGCCAGCAGTTTATCACTGAGGAGCTATGGCTACACCTTC
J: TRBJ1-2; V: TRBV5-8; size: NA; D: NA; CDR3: CASSWAENYTF; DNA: TGTGCCAGCAGCTGGGCAGAGAACTACACCTTC
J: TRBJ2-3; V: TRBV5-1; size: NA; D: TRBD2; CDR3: CASSLPGTSGSVDTQYF; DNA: TGCGCCAGCAGCTTGCCCGGGACTAGCGGGAGTGTAGATACGCAGTATTTT
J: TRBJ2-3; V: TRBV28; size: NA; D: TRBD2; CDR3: CASRTSGMSADTQYF; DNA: TGTGCCAGCAGGACTAGCGGGATGAGTGCAGATACGCAGTATTTT